This TCR beta chain was sequenced in a study of OX40 agonist ivuxolimab in advanced cancers. Turning to the overall study: The costimulatory receptor OX40 (CD134) was targeted by ivuxolimab, a fully human IgG2 agonistic monoclonal antibody. Intravenous ivuxolimab was administered to patients every 2 weeks at six dose levels: 0.01, 0.1, 0.3, 1.5, 3 and 10 mg/kg. The paper describes the monotherapy dose-escalation part (N ≈ 49 patients) of the phase I trial of ivuxolimab. Among the roughly 50 dose-escalation patients, about 19 had hepatocellular carcinoma, approximately 15 melanoma, 9 renal cell carcinoma and 9 head and neck cancer. Partial responses were achieved by three dose-escalation patients, of whom one had hepatocellular carcinoma and two had cutaneous melanoma. In the dose-escalation cohort, around four fifths of patients were male, and the mean age was approximately 60 years, with a range of roughly 23 to 85. Prior anti-PD-1, anti-PD-L1 or anti-CTLA-4 therapy was permitted, and approximately 42% of dose-escalation patients had received checkpoint inhibitors. The purpose of peripheral TCRbeta sequencing was to test whether ivuxolimab changed TCR sequence diversity and led to clonal T-cell expansion.

Genomic DNA was extracted from sorted cells for sequencing of the TCRbeta CDR3 region. The immunoSEQ Assay was used to sequence the TCRbeta CDR3 regions. Here the immuneACCESS table is served through TCRdb, limited to in-frame sequences with V and J called. Missing clones are a known gap in these copies; in checked studies unresolved V genes cover under half, and the rest lacks a known reason. For this sample there are about 55,000 clones; more than 65% appear just once. The ten top clones hold 6.3% of the sample. Comments on this clone: No cognate antigen has been identified for it. No much larger clone exists at a distance of one base, and base qualities are not known.

The study at large found these results: Clonal expansion of both CD4+ and CD8+ blood T cells was observed from baseline to week 6 at doses 0.1 to 3.0 mg/kg. Which antigens the clonally expanded peripheral T cells were specific for was not determined. In the 0.1-3.0 mg/kg groups, partial responders were among the patients with the lowest normalized peripheral clonal expansion, particularly in CD8+ T cells. After ivuxolimab, expanded clones were on average more numerous among CD8+ T cells than among CD4+ T cells. Low levels of normalized T-cell clonal expansion were also seen in some patients who did not respond.

V is shortened by 5 bases, J by 2 bases, and the region joining them spans 15 bases. Looking up the germline V gene yields CDR1 MDHEN and CDR2 SYDVKM. There are 15 amino acids in the CDR3, from cysteine to phenylalanine inclusive. The entry retains the CDR3 DNA only, 45 bases that are in frame from base 1. The trial excluded patients who had a history of autoimmune disease or were on systemic immunosuppression. Peripheral blood for TCR sequencing was drawn from every dose cohort at baseline, at cycle 4 day 1 and at cycle 7 day 1. Samples were obtained from an open-label, multicenter, first-in-human phase I dose-escalation trial of ivuxolimab. The trial enrolled adults with locally advanced or metastatic head and neck squamous cell, hepatocellular, melanoma or renal cell carcinoma. Before TCR sequencing, CD4+ T cells and CD8+ T cells were sorted from peripheral blood as separate populations.

The material sequenced was CD4+ or CD8+ T cells sorted from blood, taken in a trial of the OX40 agonist ivuxolimab. The receptor chain draws on TRBV28 and TRBJ1-2, with the D gene not clear enough to name. The sequence came from an adult with an advanced solid tumor such as melanoma, head and neck, liver or kidney cancer. For the CDR3, the sequence is CASSPRALGNYGYTF. The nucleotide sequence is TGTGCCAGCAGTCCCCGGGCCCTCGGGAACTATGGCTACACCTTC.